This T cell receptor beta chain appears in the sequencing data of a study of cytomegalovirus exposure and HLA in healthy donors. About the research overall: The approximately 670 first-cohort repertoires and the 100 to 150 validation repertoires shared the same platform, a later analysis reported. Study-wide results and caveats: With high specificity and sensitivity, the classifier reportedly diagnosed cytomegalovirus status.

The donors belonged to the roughly 110-subject validation cohort, separate from the approximately 700-subject first cohort. This clone has just a few counts. Antigen unknown. Method: immunoSEQ multiplex PCR; TCRdb's copy keeps in-frame clones and lacks some. The table includes around 180,000 clones, over 65% detected once. Sequenced sample: PBMCs. This receptor was obtained from a man aged 18 to 35 in good health and CMV-seropositive.

In DNA, the CDR3 is TGTGCCAGCAGCTCGACTAGCGGGAGCGCGGATGAGCAGTTCTTC. It translates to CASSSTSGSADEQFF. The chain employs TRBV7-8 and TRBJ2-1, with TRBD2 identical over 12 bases. This CDR3 has 15 amino acids. Germline V CDR1 and CDR2: SGHVS, FQNEAQ. The trim removed 4 bases at V and 8 bases at J, leaving 6 bases unmatched.